This T cell receptor beta chain was recovered during a study of T cell responses to AZD1222 COVID-19 vaccine. Germline CDR1 LGHDT, CDR2 YNNKEL (reference sequence). V gave up 2 bases and J gave up 6 bases, with 8 bases separating them. The CDR3 runs 13 residues. The repertoire was sequenced with immunoSEQ multiplex PCR; TCRdb's copy has only in-frame clones and lacks some. The sample has 100,000 or so clones, around 89% seen once. The source of this sequence is an adult in good health. Sequencing used peripheral blood, obtained on day 0 of AZD1222 vaccination. J is TRBJ2-1 and V is TRBV3-1 (or the pseudogene TRBV3-2), with D perhaps TRBD2 (5 bases). CDR3 DNA: TGTGCCAGCAGCCAACGGGGAGTCAATGAGCAGTTCTTC. Translated: CASSQRGVNEQFF.